This T cell receptor beta chain originates from a study of T-cell reconstitution after alpha-beta-depleted transplantation in children (TCRdb year 2016). About the study as a whole: The study quantitatively tracked T-cell immune reconstitution after TCRalphabeta/CD19-depleted allogeneic hematopoietic cell transplantation in children using TCR repertoire profiling.

V is cut by 4 bases and J by 5 bases, and the space between the germline ends is 21 bases. Measured from the cysteine to the phenylalanine, the CDR3 is 17 residues long. Of the read, only the CDR3 DNA is kept; its 51 bases are in frame from base 1. For CDR1 and CDR2, the germline V gene (reference sequence) lists MNHEY and SMNVEV. This clonotype came up a few times. The clone's antigen remains unknown. The input lacks base qualities; no much larger clone sits a single base away. Libraries were constructed by PCR. Sequenced on an Illumina HiSeq 2500. TCR library preparation used molecular barcoding, with unique molecular identifiers applied to normalize quantification of the TCRbeta repertoire. TCRdb passed the public sequencing reads through fastp at Q25 and MiXCR, retaining productive beta sequences. Identical CDR3 proteins give one entry, which carries the most common genes and DNA. The sample data list a few hundred thousand distinct CDR3 sequences, and under 15% of these were observed just once. The top ten constitute about 6% of the sample.

Source: PBMCs from the stem cell graft donor, taken from the stem cell graft. The receptor chain draws on TRBV27 and TRBJ1-3; no D gene call is confident. The TCR sequence derives from a human donor who donated a stem cell graft to a child with combined immunodeficiency. CDR3 region: CASSSTIGDMVRNTIYF. The base sequence is TGTGCCAGCAGTTCGACCATTGGAGACATGGTTCGAAACACCATATATTTT.